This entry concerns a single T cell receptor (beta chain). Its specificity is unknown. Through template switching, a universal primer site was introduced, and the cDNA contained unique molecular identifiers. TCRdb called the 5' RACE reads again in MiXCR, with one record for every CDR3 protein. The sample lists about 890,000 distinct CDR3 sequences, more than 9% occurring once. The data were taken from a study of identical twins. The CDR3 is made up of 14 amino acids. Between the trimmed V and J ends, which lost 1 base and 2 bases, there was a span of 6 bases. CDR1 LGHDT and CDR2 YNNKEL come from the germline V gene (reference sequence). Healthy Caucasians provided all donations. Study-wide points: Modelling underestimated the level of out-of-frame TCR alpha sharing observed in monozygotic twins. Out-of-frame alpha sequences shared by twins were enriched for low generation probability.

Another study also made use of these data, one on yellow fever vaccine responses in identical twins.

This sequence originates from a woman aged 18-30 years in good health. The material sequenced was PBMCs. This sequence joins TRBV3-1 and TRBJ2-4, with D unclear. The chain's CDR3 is CASSQGPSKNIQYF. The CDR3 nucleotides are TGTGCCAGCAGCCAAGGACCTTCCAAAAACATTCAGTACTTC. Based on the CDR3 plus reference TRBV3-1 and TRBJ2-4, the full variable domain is DTAVSQTPKYLVTQMGNDKSIKCEQNLGHDTMYWYKQDSKKFLKIMFSYNNKELIINETVPNRFSPKSPDKAHLNLHINSLELGDSAVYFCASSQGPSKNIQYFGAGTRLSVL.